This is a list of T cell receptor beta chains from one sample in a study of identical twins. TCRdb re-derived calls from the 5' RACE reads in MiXCR, one entry per CDR3 protein. The sample shows about 1.7 million distinct CDR3 sequences, 32% of them seen only once. The sequenced sample consisted of cord blood. Source of these receptors: a newborn girl in good health. Each CDR3 is given with its conserved first and last residue. The order of the fields is CDR3 protein, CDR3 DNA, D gene, V gene, clone size, J gene. D genes are given only for firm matches. The listing skips clone size in some rows; elsewhere it reads once, few, many or a size class.

CASSQNLAGGEQYF,TGTGCCAGCAGTCAAAACCTAGCGGGAGGCGAGCAGTACTTC,TRBD2,TRBV2,.,TRBJ2-7
CASSSQGRRYGYTF,TGTGCCAGCAGTTCACAGGGGAGGAGGTATGGCTACACCTTC,TRBD1,TRBV12-3/TRBV12-4,few,TRBJ1-2
CASSSTGAGDGYTF,TGCGCCAGCAGCTCGACAGGGGCCGGAGATGGCTACACCTTC,TRBD1,TRBV5-1,.,TRBJ1-2
CASSIGTSGGEQFF,TGTGCCAGTAGTATTGGGACTAGCGGTGGTGAGCAGTTCTTC,TRBD2,TRBV19,.,TRBJ2-1
CSVESQTNYNEQYF,TGCAGCGTTGAGAGTCAGACAAACTACAATGAGCAGTACTTC,.,TRBV29-1,.,TRBJ2-7
CASRASGGAEQYF,TGTGCCAGCAGGGCTAGCGGGGGTGCGGAGCAGTACTTC,TRBD2,TRBV5-6,few,TRBJ2-5
CSITRDSQYNEQFF,TGCAGTATCACCCGGGACAGTCAATACAATGAGCAGTTCTTC,TRBD1,TRBV29-1,many,TRBJ2-1
CASSMLAPYNEQFF,TGCGCCAGCAGTATGCTAGCCCCATACAATGAGCAGTTCTTC,.,TRBV5-1,few,TRBJ2-1
CASSYFRGGAGYGYTF,TGTGCCAGCAGTTACTTCCGGGGGGGCGCAGGCTATGGCTACACCTTC,.,TRBV6-5,.,TRBJ1-2
CVGLGTGELFF,TGTGTAGGGTTGGGCACCGGGGAGCTGTTTTTT,.,TRBV10-3,.,TRBJ2-2
CASSGRDRVDQPQHF,TGTGCCAGCAGTGGCCGGGACAGGGTAGACCAGCCCCAGCATTTT,TRBD1,TRBV6-1,few,TRBJ1-5
CSARAWDSLSPGANVLTF,TGCAGTGCTAGAGCATGGGACAGCCTCAGCCCTGGGGCCAACGTCCTGACTTTC,TRBD1,TRBV20-1,.,TRBJ2-6
CASRTTGGRGSNQPQHF,TGTGCCAGCAGGACTACTGGGGGACGAGGGAGCAATCAGCCCCAGCATTTT,.,TRBV6-1,.,TRBJ1-5